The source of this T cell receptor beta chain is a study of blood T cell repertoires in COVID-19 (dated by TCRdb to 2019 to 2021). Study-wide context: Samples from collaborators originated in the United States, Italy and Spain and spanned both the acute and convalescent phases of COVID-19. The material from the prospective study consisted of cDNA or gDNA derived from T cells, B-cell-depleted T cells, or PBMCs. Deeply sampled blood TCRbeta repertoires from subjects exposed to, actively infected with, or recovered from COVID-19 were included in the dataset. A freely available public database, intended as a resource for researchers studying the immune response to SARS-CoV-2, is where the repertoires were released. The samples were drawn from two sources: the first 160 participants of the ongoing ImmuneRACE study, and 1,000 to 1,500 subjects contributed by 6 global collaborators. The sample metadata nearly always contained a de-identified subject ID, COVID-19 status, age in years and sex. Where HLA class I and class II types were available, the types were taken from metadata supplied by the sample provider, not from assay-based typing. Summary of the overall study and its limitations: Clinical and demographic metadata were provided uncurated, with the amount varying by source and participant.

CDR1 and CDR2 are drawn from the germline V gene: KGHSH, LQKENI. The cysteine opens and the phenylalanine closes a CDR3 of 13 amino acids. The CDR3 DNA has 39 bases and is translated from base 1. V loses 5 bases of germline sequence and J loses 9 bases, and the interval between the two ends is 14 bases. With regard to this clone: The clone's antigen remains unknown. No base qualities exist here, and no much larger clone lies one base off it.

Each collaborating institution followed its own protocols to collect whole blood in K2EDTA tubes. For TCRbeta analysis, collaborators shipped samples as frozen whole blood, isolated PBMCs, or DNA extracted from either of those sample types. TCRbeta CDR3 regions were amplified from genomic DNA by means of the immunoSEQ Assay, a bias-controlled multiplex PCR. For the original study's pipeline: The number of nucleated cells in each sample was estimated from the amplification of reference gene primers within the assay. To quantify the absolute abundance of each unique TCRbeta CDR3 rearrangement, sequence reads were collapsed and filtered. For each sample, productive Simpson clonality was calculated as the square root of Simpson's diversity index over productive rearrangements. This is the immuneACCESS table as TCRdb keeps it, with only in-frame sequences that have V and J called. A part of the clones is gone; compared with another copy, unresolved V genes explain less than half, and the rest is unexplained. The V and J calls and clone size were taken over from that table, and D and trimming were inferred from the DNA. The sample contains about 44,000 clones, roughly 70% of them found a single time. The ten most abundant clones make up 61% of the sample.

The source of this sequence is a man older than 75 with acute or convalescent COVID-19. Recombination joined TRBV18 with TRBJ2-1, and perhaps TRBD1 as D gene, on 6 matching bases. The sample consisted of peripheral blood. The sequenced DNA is TGTGCCAGCTCATTCACTAGGGGGAGTGAGCAGTTCTTC. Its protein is CASSFTRGSEQFF.